This T cell receptor beta chain was captured by sequencing in a study of circulating CD8 cells and anti-PD-1 response in melanoma. Study summary: Patients received intravenous nivolumab, 3 mg/kg, every 2 weeks. The study, taken as a whole, reports: Experiments were generally run without replicates. TIGIT repertoires were least diverse, DNEG repertoires most diverse.

TCR libraries were prepared from 15 ng of total RNA with the QIAseq Immune Repertoire TCR panel. TCRdb called the reads again in MiXCR, with one record for every CDR3 protein. The repertoire has around 500 distinct CDR3 sequences, about an eighth of them found once; the top ten carry under 65%. Sorting of live CD3+CD8+TCRalphabeta+ cells by PD-1 and/or TIGIT gave four subsets. Trimming cost V 1 base and J 3 bases, with 15 bases left between them. CDR1 LNHDA and CDR2 SQIVND come from the germline V gene (reference sequence). This CDR3 has 16 amino acids. This clonotype is large by share. Its antigen is undetermined.

Sample: CD8+ T cells from PBMCs, taken at baseline or after one month of anti-PD-1 therapy (not recorded which). The TCR was taken from a human donor with melanoma. The V and J genes are TRBV19 and TRBJ1-1, with D unclear. CDR3 bases: TGTGCCAGTAGTATAGCCAGTAGACCCTGGGACACTGAAGCTTTCTTT. Protein: CASSIASRPWDTEAFF.